These 24 T cell receptor beta chains originate from one sample sequenced in a study of response to subunit inactivated influenza vaccine (dated by TCRdb to the late 2010s). The library was obtained by RT-PCR. Sequenced on an Illumina HiSeq 2500. The raw public reads went through TCRdb reprocessing: fastp at Q25, MiXCR clone calling, in-frame beta chains kept. Under each unique CDR3 protein, matching rows form one entry showing the most common genes and DNA. This sample has roughly 700,000 distinct CDR3 sequences in its table, and about 15% of those were observed once. The ten most abundant clones make up around 6.5% of the sample. The specimen was PBMCs from blood, collected 14 days before vaccination. The receptors derive from a man aged 50 or older who received an inactivated influenza vaccine. Donor details come from another sample of the same person, matched by shared clones.

The chain is built from TRBV12-3 or TRBV12-4 and TRBJ1-2; 8 bases line up with TRBD1. V shed 5 bases and J 3 bases; nucleotides not matched to a gene: 5. This CDR3 comprises 14 residues. The CDR3 DNA is TGTGCCAGCAGTCGGACAGGGACGCACTATGGCTACACCTTC. As protein: CASSRTGTHYGYTF.

This chain connects TRBV28 to TRBJ2-7; TRBD1 is a possible D gene (5 bases). Per the germline V gene, CDR1 is MDHEN and CDR2 is SYDVKM. CDR3 length equals 14 residues. The V end was cut by 1 base, the J end by 5 bases, with 12 bases between. The CDR3 coding sequence is TGTGCCAGCAGTTTATTTGTAGGGGCCGACGAGCAGTACTTC. It translates to CASSLFVGADEQYF.

This clonotype was counted a few times. The chain uses TRBV7-2 and TRBJ2-3, with TRBD1 identical over 8 bases. Germline loops: CDR1 SGHTA, CDR2 FQGNSA. The trim removed 8 bases at V and 2 bases at J, leaving 9 bases unmatched. CDR3 length: 15 amino acids. In DNA, the CDR3 is TGTGCCAGCCGGGTCAGGGGGCTAAACACAGATACGCAGTATTTT. As protein: CASRVRGLNTDTQYF.

The chain recombines TRBV20-1 with TRBJ2-7, with TRBD1 matching over 7 bases. This CDR3 is built from 12 residues. The germline gives CDR1 DFQATT, CDR2 SNEGSKA (reference sequence). Losses at the gene ends were 6 bases for V and 7 bases for J; bases not matched to a gene: 9. DNA for the CDR3: TGCAGTGCAGTGACAGGGTTTGAAGAGCAGTACTTC. Translation gives CSAVTGFEEQYF.

The rearrangement joins TRBV2 to TRBJ2-2; 9 nucleotides line up with TRBD1. Germline V gene sequence: CDR1 SNHLY, CDR2 FYNNEI. The CDR3 sequence is 15 residues long. The ends lost 6 bases at V and 6 bases at J; junction bases unmatched: 8. In nucleotides, the CDR3 is TGTGCCAGCAGCGTTGACAGGGGGGTACCCGGGGAGCTGTTTTTT. Its protein product is CASSVDRGVPGELFF.

The rearrangement links TRBV27 to TRBJ2-7, with TRBD1 identical over 9 bases. The CDR3 spans 15 residues. CDR1 MNHEY and CDR2 SMNVEV come from the germline V gene (reference sequence). V shed 5 bases and J 4 bases; nucleotides not matched to a gene: 9. The CDR3 loop reads CASSGGDRATYEQYF. Here the CDR3 DNA reads TGTGCCAGCAGTGGGGGGGACAGGGCTACGTACGAGCAGTACTTC.

A few counts support this clonotype. The chain has TRBV5-1 and TRBJ2-7; D call uncertain. Germline values: CDR1 SGHRS, CDR2 YFSETQ. The CDR3 covers 13 residues. V was shortened by 3 bases and J by 0 bases, with 7 bases between the two germline ends. As DNA, the CDR3 is TGCGCCAGCAGCTCACAAGTCTCCTACGAGCAGTACTTC. Translating it yields CASSSQVSYEQYF. The full variable domain, in which reference TRBV5-1 and TRBJ2-7 provide the parts outside the CDR3, is KAGVTQTPRYLIKTRGQQVTLSCSPISGHRSVSWYQQTPGQGLQFLFEYFSETQRNKGNFPGRFSGRQFSNSRSEMNVSTLELGDSALYLCASSSQVSYEQYFGPGTRLTVT.

In DNA form, the CDR3 reads TGTGCCATCAGTGAATTCTTAGCGGGGGGAACGGAGACCCAGTACTTC. Protein: CAISEFLAGGTETQYF. This chain uses TRBV10-3 with TRBJ2-5; 10 nucleotides line up with TRBD2. Per the germline V gene, CDR1 is ENHRY and CDR2 is SYGVKD. The CDR3 runs 16 residues. V shed 3 bases, J shed 5 bases, and the junction held 9 bases outside the gene matches.

Regarding this clonotype: A much larger clonotype is one base distant, so this may be a read error. The rearrangement links TRBV20-1 to TRBJ2-3; TRBD2 aligns across 14 bases. The germline V gene has CDR1 DFQATT and CDR2 SNEGSKA (reference sequence). The CDR3 is made up of 16 amino acids. The CDR3, as DNA: TGCTGTGCTAGTTCTGGGACTAGCGGGAGAGGAGATACGCAGTATTTT. Its translation: CCASSGTSGRGDTQYF.

In DNA form, the CDR3 reads TGTGCCAGCAAGAAGACAGGCGCGGGGGATACGCAGTATTTT. Translating it yields CASKKTGAGDTQYF. The chain uses TRBV6-1 and TRBJ2-3; D is tentatively TRBD1 or TRBD2 (6 bases each). The V end was cut by 7 bases, the J end by 6 bases, with 17 bases between. CDR3 length: 14 residues. In germline, CDR1 is MNHNS, CDR2 SASEGT.

This clonotype was counted between two and nine times. The chain links TRBV20-1 to TRBJ2-3, with 7 bases matching TRBD1. CDR3 length equals 16 residues. Germline V lookup: CDR1 DFQATT, CDR2 SNEGSKA (reference sequence). The V and J ends lost 3 bases and 2 bases, in that order; junction bases with no gene match: 11. CDR3 amino acids: CSARGQGTALTDTQYF. The CDR3 DNA reads TGCAGTGCTAGGGGGCAAGGGACAGCCCTCACAGATACGCAGTATTTT.

The genes are TRBV20-1 and TRBJ2-7; 7 nucleotides line up with TRBD1. The CDR3 has 14 residues. V was clipped by 6 bases and J by 1 base; unmatched bases: 9. The V gene's germline CDR1 is DFQATT and CDR2 SNEGSKA (reference sequence). This CDR3 reads CSAQDRRSSYEQYF. Here the CDR3 DNA reads TGCAGTGCGCAGGACAGGAGAAGTTCCTACGAGCAGTACTTC.

The table lists this clonotype with many counts. J is TRBJ2-3 and V is TRBV5-1, with TRBD1 matching over 8 bases. Germline V gives CDR1 SGHRS, CDR2 YFSETQ. The J segment lost 0 bases and the V segment lost 2 bases, leaving 5 bases of the junction unmatched. The CDR3 consists of 16 residues. CDR3 residues: CASSFNQGASTDTQYF. The CDR3, as DNA: TGCGCCAGCAGCTTCAACCAGGGGGCAAGCACAGATACGCAGTATTTT.

This clonotype turned up a few times. V and J are TRBV7-2 and TRBJ1-1, with 8 nucleotides matching TRBD1. This CDR3 has 13 residues. Per the germline V gene, CDR1 is SGHTA and CDR2 is FQGNSA. The V segment lost 4 bases and the J segment 6 bases; nucleotides outside the gene matches: 4. The CDR3 DNA is TGTGCCAGCAGCTCGTACAGGGGGTCTGAAGCTTTCTTT. This sequence encodes CASSSYRGSEAFF. Full variable domain (outside the CDR3, taken from reference TRBV7-2 and TRBJ1-1): GAGVSQSPSNKVTEKGKDVELRCDPISGHTALYWYRQSLGQGLEFLIYFQGNSAPDKSGLPSDRFSAERTGGSVSTLTIQRTQQEDSAVYLCASSSYRGSEAFFGQGTRLTVV.

In its sample, this clonotype was seen a few times. V and J are TRBV12-3 or TRBV12-4 and TRBJ2-5, with TRBD2 as a possible D gene (5 bases). The CDR3 is 15 amino acids. V lost 4 bases and J lost 3, with 15 bases in between. Here the CDR3 reads CASSSPMERKETQYF. The CDR3 DNA is TGTGCCAGCAGTTCACCTATGGAGCGGAAAGAGACCCAGTACTTC.

In its sample, this clonotype was seen a few times. This chain connects TRBV27 to TRBJ1-2, with no clear D. Germline loops: CDR1 MNHEY, CDR2 SMNVEV (reference sequence). The CDR3 length is 13 residues. The ends were cut back, 3 bases at V and 6 bases at J, with 11 bases in the middle. In DNA form, the CDR3 reads TGTGCCAGCAGTTTTTCCGCTAGAGATGGCTACACCTTC. Translated, it gives CASSFSARDGYTF.

The chain uses TRBV5-1 and TRBJ1-2, with D maybe TRBD1 (5 bases). CDR3 size: 15 residues. Trimming cost V 0 bases and J 4 bases, with 13 bases left between them. CDR1 is SGHRS, CDR2 YFSETQ, per germline. CDR3 coding DNA: TGCGCCAGCAGCTTGGAGGTTAGCGGGGCCTATGGCTACACCTTC. Protein product: CASSLEVSGAYGYTF. The full variable domain, in which reference TRBV5-1 and TRBJ1-2 provide the parts outside the CDR3, is KAGVTQTPRYLIKTRGQQVTLSCSPISGHRSVSWYQQTPGQGLQFLFEYFSETQRNKGNFPGRFSGRQFSNSRSEMNVSTLELGDSALYLCASSLEVSGAYGYTFGSGTRLTVV.

This chain uses TRBV27 with TRBJ2-7; D is possibly TRBD1 (6 bases). There are 15 residues in the CDR3. The V end was cut by 9 bases, the J end by 1 base, with 19 bases between. Germline loops: CDR1 MNHEY, CDR2 SMNVEV (reference sequence). The CDR3 DNA follows: TGTGCCAGACCCCACGGGGACACACATTCCTACGAGCAGTACTTC. It translates to CARPHGDTHSYEQYF.

Details on this clonotype: A junction end diverges from the germline sequence, so it may reflect a read error. The chain employs TRBV6-6 and TRBJ2-7; D gene uncertain. Germline CDR1 is MNHNY and CDR2 is SVGAGI (reference sequence). The CDR3 totals 12 residues. The CDR3 nucleotides are TGTGCCAGCAGCCTAAACTCCTACGAGCAGTGCTTC. This translates into CASSLNSYEQCF.

Only a few counts were recorded for this clonotype. The V and J genes are TRBV6-1 and TRBJ1-2, with TRBD1 matching 7 bases. Per the germline V gene, CDR1 is MNHNS and CDR2 is SASEGT. This CDR3 comprises 14 residues. Trimming at V came to 5 bases and at J to 4 bases, leaving 7 bases not matched to a gene. This CDR3 reads CASSRDSHFYGYTF. In DNA, the CDR3 is TGTGCCAGCAGTCGGGACAGCCACTTCTATGGCTACACCTTC.

This rearrangement joins TRBV24-1 to TRBJ2-2; D might be TRBD1 (6 bases). CDR3 length: 17 residues. Germline V lookup: CDR1 KGHDR, CDR2 SFDVKD. V gave up 0 bases and J gave up 2 bases, with 12 bases separating them. CDR3: CATSDLAGGGNTGELFF. CDR3 DNA sequence: TGTGCCACCAGTGATTTGGCCGGTGGGGGCAACACCGGGGAGCTGTTTTTT.

The chain is built from TRBV4-2 and TRBJ2-2, with TRBD1 matching 7 bases. Trimming removed 0 bases from V and 5 bases from J; junction bases left unmatched: 12. The CDR3 contains 18 residues. Germline V gene data show CDR1 as LGHNA and CDR2 as YNFKEQ. The CDR3 DNA is TGTGCCAGCAGCCAAGAGGGGGACAAAAGGGGGCGGACCGGGGAGCTGTTTTTT. This translates into CASSQEGDKRGRTGELFF.

This clonotype has only a few counts. The chain recombines TRBV20-1 with TRBJ2-5; 8 bases agree with TRBD2. This CDR3 is 15 amino acids long. Germline loops: CDR1 DFQATT, CDR2 SNEGSKA (reference sequence). The junction had 8 bases not matched to a gene; V was cut back by 3 bases and J by 2 bases. CDR3 loop: CSASFWRGAQETQYF. The DNA for the CDR3 is TGCAGTGCTAGTTTCTGGCGGGGGGCGCAAGAGACCCAGTACTTC.

Note on this clonotype: A much larger clone differs from this one at a single base, so this may be a read error. V usage is TRBV20-1 and J usage is TRBJ2-1; no clear D. The germline CDR1 and CDR2 sequences are DFQATT and SNEGSKA (reference sequence). The CDR3 is 11 residues long. The CDR3 nucleotides are TGCAGTGCTGAGACCTACACTGAGCAGTTCTTC. It encodes CSAETYTEQFF.